This entry concerns a single TCR beta chain. These data come from a study of T cell responses to AZD1222 COVID-19 vaccine. V was shortened by 5 bases and J by 8 bases, with 18 bases between the two germline ends. This CDR3 region has 14 residues. Germline V gene sequence: CDR1 MNHEY, CDR2 SMNVEV (reference sequence). Generated by immunoSEQ multiplex PCR, the TCRdb table keeps only in-frame clones and is missing some. The top ten hold 6.9% of the sample, which has about 160,000 clones, around 91% seen once. The sequence was collected from an adult in good health. Sequenced here: peripheral blood, sampled on day 0 of AZD1222 vaccination. The chain is built from TRBV27 and TRBJ1-2, with a tentative D call TRBD1 (6 bases). CDR3: CASSTTRNRDGYTF. CDR3 coding DNA: TGTGCCAGCAGTACGACCCGGAACAGGGACGGCTACACCTTC.